The rows below give T cell receptor beta chains drawn from one sample of a study of spatial heterogeneity in lung cancer. TCRdb reprocessed the 5' RACE reads via MiXCR and lists one record per CDR3 protein. This sample has tens of thousands of distinct CDR3 sequences; roughly 8% occur once, and the top ten carry less than 15%. The material was PBMCs, obtained at surgery. All receptors come from a female donor with early-stage non-small cell lung cancer. CDR3s leave out the opening cysteine and the closing phenylalanine or tryptophan. Only part of the rows carry a size: once, few, many, or a class if the clone is expanded.

v_call: TRBV2; j_call: TRBJ2-2; clone_size: few; cdr3_aa: ASTEMSHPPGELF
v_call: TRBV28; j_call: TRBJ2-5; clone_size: .; cdr3_aa: ASSLAVGRRGLETQY
v_call: TRBV18; j_call: TRBJ1-2; clone_size: many; cdr3_aa: ASSNVGTGEGYT
v_call: TRBV6-1; j_call: TRBJ2-1; clone_size: few; cdr3_aa: SSGSAASGEQF
v_call: TRBV5-5; j_call: TRBJ2-3; clone_size: many; cdr3_aa: ASSLNGGRTDTQY
v_call: TRBV5-1; j_call: TRBJ2-2; clone_size: many; cdr3_aa: ASSPGGQGTSGSPGELF
v_call: TRBV11-3; j_call: TRBJ2-7; clone_size: many; cdr3_aa: ASSPGQTASYEQY
v_call: TRBV6-5; j_call: TRBJ1-5; clone_size: .; cdr3_aa: ASSPGGIGGNQPQH
v_call: TRBV3-1; j_call: TRBJ1-1; clone_size: many; cdr3_aa: ASSLGQGTEAF
v_call: TRBV3-1; j_call: TRBJ1-1; clone_size: many; cdr3_aa: ASSQSGMGTEAF
v_call: TRBV28; j_call: TRBJ1-3; clone_size: .; cdr3_aa: ASSLWDTLSGNTIY
v_call: TRBV19; j_call: TRBJ1-1; clone_size: .; cdr3_aa: ATPIAGQGLSTEAF
v_call: TRBV5-1; j_call: TRBJ2-5; clone_size: few; cdr3_aa: ASRQGGGGAETQY
v_call: TRBV12-3/TRBV12-4; j_call: TRBJ1-2; clone_size: .; cdr3_aa: ASSLRGGYGYT
v_call: TRBV28; j_call: TRBJ2-5; clone_size: many; cdr3_aa: ASSSPVETQY
v_call: TRBV6-5; j_call: TRBJ1-4; clone_size: few; cdr3_aa: ASRADRGSEKLF
v_call: TRBV18; j_call: TRBJ1-5; clone_size: .; cdr3_aa: ASSLYTAGEDQPQH
v_call: TRBV5-4; j_call: TRBJ2-7; clone_size: many; cdr3_aa: ASSPDRGSYEQY
v_call: TRBV4-1; j_call: TRBJ2-5; clone_size: few; cdr3_aa: ASSQYSQETQY
v_call: TRBV29-1; j_call: TRBJ2-1; clone_size: many; cdr3_aa: SVGQIYNEQF
v_call: TRBV7-9; j_call: TRBJ2-2; clone_size: .; cdr3_aa: ASSANLGLSTGELF
v_call: TRBV3-1; j_call: TRBJ2-1; clone_size: few; cdr3_aa: ASSVLPSGGANEQF
v_call: TRBV4-2; j_call: TRBJ2-5; clone_size: .; cdr3_aa: ASSQGGGTQETQY
v_call: TRBV5-1; j_call: TRBJ2-7; clone_size: many; cdr3_aa: ASSLSRSAYEQY
v_call: TRBV4-2; j_call: TRBJ2-5; clone_size: few; cdr3_aa: ASSQGLAGSQETQY
v_call: TRBV24-1; j_call: TRBJ1-1; clone_size: .; cdr3_aa: ATSDLSTGGTEAF
v_call: TRBV2; j_call: TRBJ2-1; clone_size: many; cdr3_aa: ATGRESSYNEQF